Each of the 24 T cell receptor beta chains below was sequenced from the same sample in a study of T cell responses to AZD1222 COVID-19 vaccine (dated by TCRdb to the early 2020s). Library construction relied on the immunoSEQ multiplex PCR assay. In TCRdb, the immuneACCESS table is reduced to in-frame sequences with V and J assigned. These tables do not hold every clone; where another copy was compared, an unresolved V gene accounts for under half, and the others remain unexplained. This sample is represented by roughly 150,000 clones; 90% of them were singletons. Around 6.3% of the sample is taken by the ten largest. What this sample's time point label stands for: about 28 days (+/-7) after the second vaccine dose. The source material was peripheral blood, sampled 28 days after the second AZD1222 dose. These receptors originate from an adult who received the AZD1222 COVID-19 vaccine.

The chain uses TRBV4-3 and TRBJ1-6; D may be TRBD1 (6 bases). Germline CDR1 and CDR2: LGHNA and YSLEER. Trimming removed 5 bases from V and 9 bases from J, with 20 bases in between. The CDR3 is made up of 16 amino acids. CDR3 region: CASSRRTVGGGSPLHF. The DNA of the CDR3 is TGCGCCAGCAGCAGACGGACAGTGGGGGGAGGTTCACCCCTCCACTTT.

The chain joins TRBV5-1 to TRBJ1-6; TRBD1 is a possible D gene (6 bases). The V end lost 1 base, the J end lost 6 bases, and 14 bases lay between the germline ends. CDR1 and CDR2 from the germline V gene are SGHRS and YFSETQ. The CDR3 is 16 residues long. CDR3 in amino acids: CASSLQGRGGNSPLHF. CDR3 coding DNA: TGCGCCAGCAGCTTGCAGGGGCGAGGAGGTAATTCACCCCTCCACTTT. Together with reference TRBV5-1 and TRBJ1-6, the CDR3 gives the full variable domain: KAGVTQTPRYLIKTRGQQVTLSCSPISGHRSVSWYQQTPGQGLQFLFEYFSETQRNKGNFPGRFSGRQFSNSRSEMNVSTLELGDSALYLCASSLQGRGGNSPLHFGNGTRLTVT.

The chain recombines TRBV6-5 with TRBJ2-7; possible D gene TRBD2, 5 bases. Trimming took off 0 bases at V and 2 bases at J, with 14 bases between the two ends. The CDR3 has 16 residues. CDR1 and CDR2 from the germline V gene are MNHEY and SVGAGI. The CDR3 DNA reads as TGTGCCAGCAGTTACTCGATCGCGGGTTCGACCTACGAGCAGTACTTC. It encodes CASSYSIAGSTYEQYF.

The chain links TRBV30 to TRBJ2-1; the D is unclear. Germline V gene data show CDR1 as GTSNPN and CDR2 as SVGIG (reference sequence). The CDR3 runs 11 residues. V lost 3 bases and J lost 2, with 2 bases in between. This CDR3 reads CAWRAYNEQFF. CDR3 in DNA: TGTGCCTGGAGGGCCTACAATGAGCAGTTCTTC.

The chain is built from TRBV6-1 and TRBJ1-4; a weak D match, TRBD1 (5 bases). The CDR3 runs 18 residues. V was cut by 6 bases and J by 4 bases, with 24 bases left in between. Germline values: CDR1 MNHNS, CDR2 SASEGT. This CDR3 reads CASSERTQRAGGNEKLFF. The CDR3 nucleotides are TGTGCCAGCAGCGAAAGGACCCAACGGGCTGGGGGTAATGAAAAACTGTTTTTT.

The V call is TRBV28, the J call TRBJ1-5; no definite D call. Deletions cut 3 bases from V and 4 bases from J, with 10 bases between. CDR3 length: 14 amino acids. CDR1 and CDR2 (germline): MDHEN, SYDVKM. The CDR3 spells CASSFGPRNQPQHF. In nucleotides, the CDR3 is TGTGCCAGCAGTTTCGGGCCTCGAAATCAGCCCCAGCATTTT.

The CDR3 coding sequence is TGTGCCAGTAGCCCGAAAGAAAAACTGTTTTTT. Its translation: CASSPKEKLFF. V and J are TRBV19 and TRBJ1-4; D not resolved. V shed 6 bases and J shed 8 bases, with 7 bases lying between them. This CDR3 has 11 amino acids. Germline CDR1 reads LNHDA; CDR2 reads SQIVND (reference sequence).

This clone occurred a few times. The chain has TRBV9 and TRBJ2-5, with D possibly being TRBD1 or TRBD2 (5 bases each). The CDR3 runs 15 residues. The germline V gene has CDR1 SGDLS and CDR2 YYNGEE. Trimming left V 0 bases short and J 5 bases short, with 14 bases between. The CDR3 coding sequence is TGTGCCAGCAGCGTAGACCCGGGACCTGCGGAGACCCAGTACTTC. Translation gives CASSVDPGPAETQYF.

This chain connects TRBV5-1 to TRBJ1-1; weak D call: TRBD1 (5 bases). CDR3 size: 12 residues. V lost 4 bases, J lost 6 bases, and 10 bases lay in between. From germline, CDR1 is SGHRS and CDR2 YFSETQ. The CDR3 region is CASSDSGPEAFF. The CDR3 coding sequence is TGCGCCAGCAGCGACTCAGGGCCTGAAGCTTTCTTT.

The chain uses TRBV11-2 and TRBJ1-2; TRBD1 matches 10 bases. Germline CDR1 SGHAT, CDR2 FQNNGV. CDR3 length equals 15 residues. V was clipped by 1 base and J by 3 bases; unmatched bases: 2. The CDR3: CASSLGGQGYYGYTF. For the CDR3, the DNA is TGTGCCAGCAGCTTAGGGGGACAGGGGTACTATGGCTACACCTTC.

The chain recombines TRBV9 with TRBJ1-6; maybe TRBD1 (6 bases). The V gene's germline CDR1 is SGDLS and CDR2 YYNGEE. The CDR3 totals 15 residues. The V and J ends lost 3 bases and 12 bases respectively, with 19 bases between them. The CDR3 here is CASSDIGQPGGPLHF. The CDR3 DNA reads TGTGCCAGCAGCGACATAGGACAGCCTGGGGGACCCCTCCACTTT.

This clone was found a few times. The gene calls are TRBV24-1 and TRBJ2-2; no definite D call. CDR3 size: 15 residues. V was shortened by 2 bases and J by 5 bases, with 11 bases between the two germline ends. Germline loops: CDR1 KGHDR, CDR2 SFDVKD. The DNA for the CDR3 is TGTGCCACCAGTGATTCCGGAACTTGGACCGGGGAGCTGTTTTTT. Translating gives CATSDSGTWTGELFF.

The rearrangement uses TRBV12-3 or TRBV12-4 and TRBJ1-2; D unclear. The length of the CDR3 is 12 residues. The V end was cut by 5 bases, the J end by 8 bases, with 12 bases between. CDR3 nucleotide sequence: TGTGCCAGCAGTCTCCTTGAAAGGGGCTACACCTTC. Amino acid sequence: CASSLLERGYTF.

The chain couples TRBV24-1 to TRBJ2-3, with D possibly matching TRBD1 (6 bases). Germline loops: CDR1 KGHDR, CDR2 SFDVKD. The CDR3 has 15 amino acids. Trimming pared 7 bases from V and 1 base from J, leaving 14 bases between. CDR3: CATSDPQGGTDTQYF. The CDR3 DNA sequence: TGTGCCACCAGCGATCCACAGGGTGGCACAGATACGCAGTATTTT.

This chain connects TRBV6-5 to TRBJ1-5; TRBD1 matches 8 bases. CDR3 size: 15 residues. Germline V lookup: CDR1 MNHEY, CDR2 SVGAGI. Unmatched junction bases numbered 7, after V lost 6 bases and J lost 3 bases. The CDR3 spells CASRTLGQDNQPQHF. CDR3 bases: TGTGCCAGCAGGACCCTGGGACAGGACAATCAGCCCCAGCATTTT.

J is TRBJ1-4 and V is TRBV5-1; the D is unclear. Germline-derived CDR1 and CDR2 are SGHRS and YFSETQ. The CDR3 totals 13 residues. Trimming left V 4 bases short and J 3 bases short, with 7 bases between. The CDR3, as DNA: TGCGCCAGCAGCCAACAGCCTAATGAAAAACTGTTTTTT. Translated, it gives CASSQQPNEKLFF.

The chain links TRBV5-5 to TRBJ2-1, with D hard to call. The germline V gene encodes CDR1 SGHKS and CDR2 YYEKEE (reference sequence). The CDR3 loop spans 14 amino acids. The V and J ends lost 0 bases and 6 bases respectively, with 10 bases between them. The DNA of the CDR3 is TGTGCCAGCAGCTTGGATTCCACGCGCAATGAGCAGTTCTTC. Its protein product is CASSLDSTRNEQFF.

This chain connects TRBV7-2 to TRBJ2-7, with D possibly TRBD2 on 5 matching bases. There are 13 residues in the CDR3. Germline CDR1 and CDR2: SGHTA and FQGNSA. V lost 5 bases and J lost 3, with 11 bases in between. CDR3 region: CASSPEGGYEQYF. In DNA, the CDR3 is TGTGCCAGCAGCCCCGAGGGCGGCTACGAGCAGTACTTC.

CDR3 loop: CASSQEGLAGRWYNIQYF. CDR3 coding DNA: TGTGCCAGCAGCCAAGAGGGACTAGCGGGAAGGTGGTACAACATTCAGTACTTC. V and J are TRBV4-2 and TRBJ2-4; 13 bases are a match to TRBD2. The V and J ends lost 0 bases and 7 bases, in that order; junction bases with no gene match: 9. The length of the CDR3 is 18 residues. Looked up from germline, CDR1 is LGHNA and CDR2 is YNFKEQ.

J is TRBJ1-5 and V is TRBV28, with D tentatively TRBD1 (5 bases). The V gene lost 6 bases and the J gene lost 10 bases, with 25 bases spanning the gap. Germline lookup yields CDR1 MDHEN and CDR2 SYDVKM. The CDR3 is made up of 16 amino acids. CDR3: CASRTTGTERNPPQHF. CDR3 DNA: TGTGCCAGCAGAACTACCGGGACGGAAAGAAATCCACCCCAGCATTTT.

The V call is TRBV6-5, the J call TRBJ2-2, with D perhaps matching TRBD2 (5 bases). With 6 bases removed from V and 4 bases from J, the gap between germline ends came to 12 bases. The germline CDR1 and CDR2 sequences are MNHEY and SVGAGI. The CDR3 has 14 amino acids. The CDR3 loop is CASRWETSTGELFF. In nucleotides, the CDR3 is TGTGCCAGCAGATGGGAGACGAGCACCGGGGAGCTGTTTTTT.

The J gene is TRBJ2-5, the V gene TRBV7-2; 13 bases are shared with TRBD2. Losses at the gene ends were 0 bases for V and 5 bases for J; bases not matched to a gene: 3. This CDR3 spans 16 amino acids. Germline V CDR1 and CDR2: SGHTA, FQGNSA. For the CDR3, the DNA is TGTGCCAGCAGCTTAGCAGGACTAGCGGGAGTTGAGACCCAGTACTTC. Translating gives CASSLAGLAGVETQYF.

The rearrangement joins TRBV28 to TRBJ2-7; maybe TRBD1 (6 bases). The CDR3 consists of 12 residues. CDR1 and CDR2 (germline): MDHEN, SYDVKM. V lost 6 bases and J 5 bases, leaving 11 bases between the germline ends. The CDR3 protein is CASSLGGHEQYF. DNA of the CDR3: TGTGCCAGCAGCTTAGGGGGTCACGAGCAGTACTTC. The full variable domain, in which reference TRBV28 and TRBJ2-7 provide the parts outside the CDR3, is DVKVTQSSRYLVKRTGEKVFLECVQDMDHENMFWYRQDPGLGLRLIYFSYDVKMKEKGDIPEGYSVSREKKERFSLILESASTNQTSMYLCASSLGGHEQYFGPGTRLTVT.

V and J are TRBV30 and TRBJ1-3; D gene uncertain. This CDR3 contains 15 residues. Germline CDR1 is GTSNPN and CDR2 is SVGIG (reference sequence). Trimming took off 4 bases at V and 1 base at J, with 14 bases between the two ends. The CDR3 is CAWTLETRSGNTIYF. The CDR3 bases are TGTGCCTGGACCCTCGAGACGAGATCTGGAAACACCATATATTTT.